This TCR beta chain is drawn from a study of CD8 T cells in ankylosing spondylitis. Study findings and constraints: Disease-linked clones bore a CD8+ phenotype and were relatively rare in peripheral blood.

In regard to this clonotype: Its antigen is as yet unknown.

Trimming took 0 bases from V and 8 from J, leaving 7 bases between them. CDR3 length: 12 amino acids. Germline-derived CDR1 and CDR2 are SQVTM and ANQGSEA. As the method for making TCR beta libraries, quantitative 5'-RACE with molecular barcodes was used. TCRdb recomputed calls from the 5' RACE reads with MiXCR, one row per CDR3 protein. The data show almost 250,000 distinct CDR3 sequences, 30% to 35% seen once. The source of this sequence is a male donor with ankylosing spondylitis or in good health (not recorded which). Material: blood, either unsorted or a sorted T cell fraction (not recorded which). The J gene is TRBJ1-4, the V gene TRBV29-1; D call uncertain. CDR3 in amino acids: CSVEETGEKLFF. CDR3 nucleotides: TGCAGCGTTGAAGAGACCGGGGAAAAACTGTTTTTT.